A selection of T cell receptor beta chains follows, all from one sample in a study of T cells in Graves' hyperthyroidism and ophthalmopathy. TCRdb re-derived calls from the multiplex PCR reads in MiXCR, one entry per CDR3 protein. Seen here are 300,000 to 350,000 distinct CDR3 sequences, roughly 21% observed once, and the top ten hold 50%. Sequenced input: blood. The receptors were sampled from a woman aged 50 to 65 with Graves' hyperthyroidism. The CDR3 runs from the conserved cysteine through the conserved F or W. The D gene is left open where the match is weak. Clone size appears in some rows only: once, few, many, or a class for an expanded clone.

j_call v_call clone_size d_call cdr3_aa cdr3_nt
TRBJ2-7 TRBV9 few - CASRQVEYEQYF TGTGCCAGCAGACAAGTGGAGTACGAGCAGTACTTC
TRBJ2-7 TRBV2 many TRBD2 CASRTSGRYEQYF TGTGCCAGCAGAACCAGCGGGAGGTACGAGCAGTACTTC
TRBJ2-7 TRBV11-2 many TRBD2 CASSQFPGLAGTPYEQYF TGTGCCAGCAGCCAGTTTCCCGGACTAGCGGGAACCCCATACGAGCAGTACTTC
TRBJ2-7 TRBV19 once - CASSIGTEGTYEQYF TGTGCCAGTAGTATAGGGACTGAAGGGACCTACGAGCAGTATTTC
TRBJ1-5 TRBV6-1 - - CASSPGGTRYQPQHF TGTGCCAGCAGTCCGGGTGGCACCCGTTATCAGCCCCAGCATTTT
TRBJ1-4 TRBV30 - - CAWSPHPRFGLGEKLFF TGTGCCTGGAGTCCCCACCCCCGCTTTGGGCTGGGTGAAAAACTGTTTTTT
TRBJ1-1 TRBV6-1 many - CASSTQGAGNTEAFF TGTGCCAGCAGTACACAGGGAGCGGGGAACACTGAAGCTTTCTTT
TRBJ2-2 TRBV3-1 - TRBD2 CASSQDFISGRFTGELFF TGTGCCAGCAGCCAAGATTTCATCAGCGGGAGGTTCACCGGGGAGCTGTTTTTT
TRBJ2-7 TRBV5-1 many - CASSLGRADSYEQYF TGCGCCAGCAGCTTGGGCAGGGCGGACTCCTACGAGCAGTACTTC
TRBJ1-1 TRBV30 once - CAWSVTRNTEAFF TGTGCCTGGAGTGTTACGAGGAACACTGAAGCTTTCTTT
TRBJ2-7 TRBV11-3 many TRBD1 CASSSRRGTGGEQYF TGTGCCAGCAGCTCCCGGCGAGGGACAGGGGGCGAGCAGTACTTC
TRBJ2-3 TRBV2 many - CASRSPEGRGDTQYF TGTGCCAGCAGGTCCCCTGAGGGTCGAGGAGATACGCAGTATTTT
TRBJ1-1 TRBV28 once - CASSFVPSDTEAFF TGTGCCAGCAGTTTTGTCCCGTCGGACACTGAAGCTTTCTTT
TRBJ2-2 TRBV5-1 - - CASSLTTWNTGELFF TGCGCCAGCAGCCTCACCACATGGAACACCGGGGAGCTGTTTTTT